This TCR beta chain derives from a study of T cell changes during pregnancy in multiple sclerosis. Germline V CDR1 and CDR2: LNHDA, SQIVND (reference sequence). The CDR3 has 14 residues. The V end lost 5 bases, the J end lost 2 bases, and 10 bases lay between the germline ends. Some clones are missing from TCRdb's copy, which holds only in-frame ones; the method was immunoSEQ multiplex PCR. The top ten clones hold about 4.5% of a sample with 40,000 to 55,000 clones, 94% of them seen once. The sequencing used CD8+ T cells from peripheral blood mononuclear cells, collected in the first trimester of pregnancy. This TCR was sampled from a female donor with multiple sclerosis, enrolled in a pregnancy study. The V and J genes are TRBV19 and TRBJ2-1, with a tentative D call TRBD2 (5 bases). This CDR3 reads CASSPGSTYNEQFF. As DNA, the CDR3 is TGTGCCAGTAGTCCGGGGTCCACCTACAATGAGCAGTTCTTC.